This T cell receptor beta chain derives from a study of shared clonotypes between healthy human individuals. Clones were read by immunoSEQ multiplex PCR, and TCRdb kept only the in-frame ones, dropping some. The data hold more than 2 million clones, with approximately 95% observed a single time. Overall study findings and caveats: Rarefaction showed that sequencing of sorted subsets was incomplete (despite large depth).

CDR1 is MDHEN and CDR2 is SYDVKM in the germline V gene. The CDR3 runs 11 residues. The V end was cut by 4 bases, the J end by 7 bases, with 7 bases between. About this clone: Antigen: not known.

Sequencing was carried out using naive CD4+ T cells sorted from blood. Subset reported: CD45RA+ positively selected. The V call is TRBV28, the J call TRBJ1-1, with no clear D. The sequence derives from a man between 18 and 35 years old in good health. DNA of the CDR3: TGTGCCAGCAGTTCCCCATTTGAAGCTTTCTTT. Translating it yields CASSSPFEAFF.